Following are 10 T cell receptor beta chains from one sample sequenced in a study of OX40 agonist ivuxolimab in advanced cancers. Repertoires were generated with immunoSEQ multiplex PCR, while TCRdb's copy carries only in-frame clones and drops some. The sample consists of 120,000 or so clones, about 93% of them appearing once. The material sequenced was CD4+ or CD8+ T cells sorted from blood, taken in a trial of the OX40 agonist ivuxolimab. The receptors were gathered from an adult with an advanced solid tumor such as melanoma, head and neck, liver or kidney cancer.

The chain is built from TRBV4-1 and TRBJ2-2; a weak D match, TRBD1 (6 bases). Trimming stripped 1 base from V and 5 bases from J, with 17 bases between. Germline CDR1 MGHRA, CDR2 YSYEKL. The CDR3 covers 17 residues. Here the CDR3 reads CASSQGTGMWWTGELFF. The CDR3 bases are TGCGCCAGCAGCCAAGGAACAGGGATGTGGTGGACCGGGGAGCTGTTTTTT.

This clone was seen only once. The chain joins TRBV15 to TRBJ2-7; 14 bases map to TRBD2. There are 17 residues in the CDR3. Germline assignment: CDR1 LNHNV and CDR2 YYDKDF (reference sequence). J was trimmed by 4 bases and V by 1 base; bases with no gene match: 6. Here the CDR3 reads CATSRGLAGGSRYEQYF. The CDR3 DNA is TGTGCCACCAGCAGAGGACTAGCGGGAGGGAGTCGGTACGAGCAGTACTTC.

This chain joins TRBV9 and TRBJ1-1, with D possibly being TRBD1 (5 bases). Trimming removed 3 bases from V and 8 bases from J, with 14 bases in between. Germline V CDR1 and CDR2: SGDLS, YYNGEE. The CDR3 length is 13 residues. CDR3 residues: CASSAWTGGEAFF. The CDR3 DNA reads TGTGCCAGCAGCGCTTGGACGGGGGGAGAAGCTTTCTTT.

The chain couples TRBV9 to TRBJ1-2, with D possibly being TRBD1 (6 bases). Trimming stripped 0 bases from V and 2 bases from J, with 8 bases between. Germline assignment: CDR1 SGDLS and CDR2 YYNGEE. The CDR3 runs 14 residues. CDR3 sequence: CASSVDGGNYGYTF. The CDR3 bases are TGTGCCAGCAGCGTAGATGGGGGCAACTATGGCTACACCTTC. Combining the CDR3 with reference TRBV9 and TRBJ1-2 gives the whole variable domain DSGVTQTPKHLITATGQRVTLRCSPRSGDLSVYWYQQSLDQGLQFLIQYYNGEERAKGNILERFSAQQFPDLHSELNLSSLELGDSALYFCASSVDGGNYGYTFGSGTRLTVV.

The V gene is TRBV19, the J gene TRBJ2-5, with TRBD2 matching 11 bases. There are 14 residues in the CDR3. With 6 bases clipped from V and 7 bases from J, the junction kept 7 bases outside the gene matches. Germline V gene sequence: CDR1 LNHDA, CDR2 SQIVND (reference sequence). The CDR3 protein is CASRGLAATGTQYF. The CDR3, as DNA: TGTGCCAGTAGGGGACTAGCGGCGACGGGGACCCAGTACTTC.

The chain combines TRBV25-1 with TRBJ1-4, with 9 bases lining up with TRBD1. This CDR3 is built from 14 residues. Germline loops: CDR1 MGHDK, CDR2 SYGVNS. J lost 4 bases, V lost 3 bases, and 0 bases had no gene match. The CDR3 nucleotides read TGTGCCAGCAGTGAGACAGGGGGTAATGAAAAACTGTTTTTT. Amino acid sequence: CASSETGGNEKLFF.

The gene calls are TRBV28 and TRBJ2-7, with D maybe TRBD1 (6 bases). CDR1 and CDR2 from the germline V gene are MDHEN and SYDVKM. CDR3 length equals 14 residues. Trimming removed 7 bases from V and 4 bases from J, with 17 bases in between. The CDR3 DNA reads TGTGCCAGCAACATAGGGGGAGTCGGATACGAGCAGTACTTC. This translates into CASNIGGVGYEQYF.

The chain is built from TRBV15 and TRBJ2-7, with D possibly TRBD2 on 5 matching bases. Germline V CDR1 and CDR2: LNHNV, YYDKDF (reference sequence). Trimming stripped 0 bases from V and 7 bases from J, with 13 bases between. The CDR3 spans 14 residues. The CDR3 reads CATSREAPREEQYF. The CDR3 DNA reads TGTGCCACCAGCAGAGAGGCCCCAAGGGAGGAGCAGTACTTC.

The J gene is TRBJ1-1, the V gene TRBV5-1; D call uncertain. The CDR3 runs 16 residues. The germline CDR1 and CDR2 sequences are SGHRS and YFSETQ. V was cut by 0 bases and J by 6 bases, with 18 bases left in between. This CDR3 reads CASSLDGGGRDPEAFF. In DNA, the CDR3 is TGCGCCAGCAGCTTGGACGGAGGTGGAAGGGATCCTGAAGCTTTCTTT. The whole variable domain, filled in from reference TRBV5-1 and TRBJ1-1, reads KAGVTQTPRYLIKTRGQQVTLSCSPISGHRSVSWYQQTPGQGLQFLFEYFSETQRNKGNFPGRFSGRQFSNSRSEMNVSTLELGDSALYLCASSLDGGGRDPEAFFGQGTRLTVV.

V is TRBV6-5 and J is TRBJ2-3, with 7 bases that match TRBD2. Germline trimming cut 8 bases from V and 4 bases from J; bases unmatched to any gene: 12. Per the germline V gene, CDR1 is MNHEY and CDR2 is SVGAGI. This CDR3 region has 15 residues. CDR3 sequence reads: CASASGVAGADTQYF. The CDR3 DNA reads TGTGCCAGCGCCTCCGGGGTAGCGGGTGCAGATACGCAGTATTTT.